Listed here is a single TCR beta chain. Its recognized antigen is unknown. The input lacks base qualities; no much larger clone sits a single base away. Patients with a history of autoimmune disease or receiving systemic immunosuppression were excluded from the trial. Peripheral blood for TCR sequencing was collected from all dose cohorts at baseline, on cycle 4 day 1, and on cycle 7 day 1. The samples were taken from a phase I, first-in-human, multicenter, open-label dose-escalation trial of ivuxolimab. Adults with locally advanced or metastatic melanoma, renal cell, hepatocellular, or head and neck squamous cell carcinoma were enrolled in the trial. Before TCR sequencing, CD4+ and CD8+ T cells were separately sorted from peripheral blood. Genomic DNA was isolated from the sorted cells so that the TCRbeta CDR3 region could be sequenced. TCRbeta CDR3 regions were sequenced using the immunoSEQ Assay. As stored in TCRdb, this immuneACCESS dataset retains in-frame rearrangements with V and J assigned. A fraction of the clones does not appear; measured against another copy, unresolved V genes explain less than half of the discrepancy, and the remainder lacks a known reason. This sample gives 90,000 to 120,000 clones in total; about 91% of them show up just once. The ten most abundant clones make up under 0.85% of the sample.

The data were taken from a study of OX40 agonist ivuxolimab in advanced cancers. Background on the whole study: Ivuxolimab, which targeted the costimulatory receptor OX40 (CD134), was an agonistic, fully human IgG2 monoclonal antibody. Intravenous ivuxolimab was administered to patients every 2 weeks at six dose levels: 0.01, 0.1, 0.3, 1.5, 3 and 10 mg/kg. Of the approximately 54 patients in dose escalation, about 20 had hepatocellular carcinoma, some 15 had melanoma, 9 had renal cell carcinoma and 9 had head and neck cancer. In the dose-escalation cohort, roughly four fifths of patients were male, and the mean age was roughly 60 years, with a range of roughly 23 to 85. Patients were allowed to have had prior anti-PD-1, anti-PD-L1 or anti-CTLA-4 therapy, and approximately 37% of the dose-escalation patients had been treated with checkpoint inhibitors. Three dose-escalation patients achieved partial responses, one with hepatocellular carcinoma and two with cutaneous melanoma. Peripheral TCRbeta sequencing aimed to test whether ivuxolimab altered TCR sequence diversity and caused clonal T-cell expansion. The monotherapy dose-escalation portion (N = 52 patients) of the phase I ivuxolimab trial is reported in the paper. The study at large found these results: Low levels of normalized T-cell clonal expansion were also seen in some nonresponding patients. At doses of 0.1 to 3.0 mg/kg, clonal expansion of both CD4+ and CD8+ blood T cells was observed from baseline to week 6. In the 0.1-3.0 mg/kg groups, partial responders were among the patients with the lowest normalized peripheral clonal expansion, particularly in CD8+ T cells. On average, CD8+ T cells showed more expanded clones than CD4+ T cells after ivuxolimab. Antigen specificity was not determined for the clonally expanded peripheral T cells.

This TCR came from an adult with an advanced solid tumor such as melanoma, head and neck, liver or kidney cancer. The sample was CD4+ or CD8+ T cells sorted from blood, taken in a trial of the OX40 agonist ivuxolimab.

The CDR3 here reads CASSPSATVPEAFF. The base sequence is TGTGCCAGCTCACCATCGGCGACGGTGCCTGAAGCTTTCTTT. The V and J genes are TRBV18 and TRBJ1-1; no confident D gene assignment can be made. Including the terminal cysteine and phenylalanine, the CDR3 comprises 14 residues. Only the CDR3 region is kept as DNA, spanning 42 bases read in frame from base 1. Sequences KGHSH (CDR1) and LQKENI (CDR2) are obtained from the germline V gene. V is shortened by 2 bases, J by 6 bases, and the region joining them spans 13 bases.